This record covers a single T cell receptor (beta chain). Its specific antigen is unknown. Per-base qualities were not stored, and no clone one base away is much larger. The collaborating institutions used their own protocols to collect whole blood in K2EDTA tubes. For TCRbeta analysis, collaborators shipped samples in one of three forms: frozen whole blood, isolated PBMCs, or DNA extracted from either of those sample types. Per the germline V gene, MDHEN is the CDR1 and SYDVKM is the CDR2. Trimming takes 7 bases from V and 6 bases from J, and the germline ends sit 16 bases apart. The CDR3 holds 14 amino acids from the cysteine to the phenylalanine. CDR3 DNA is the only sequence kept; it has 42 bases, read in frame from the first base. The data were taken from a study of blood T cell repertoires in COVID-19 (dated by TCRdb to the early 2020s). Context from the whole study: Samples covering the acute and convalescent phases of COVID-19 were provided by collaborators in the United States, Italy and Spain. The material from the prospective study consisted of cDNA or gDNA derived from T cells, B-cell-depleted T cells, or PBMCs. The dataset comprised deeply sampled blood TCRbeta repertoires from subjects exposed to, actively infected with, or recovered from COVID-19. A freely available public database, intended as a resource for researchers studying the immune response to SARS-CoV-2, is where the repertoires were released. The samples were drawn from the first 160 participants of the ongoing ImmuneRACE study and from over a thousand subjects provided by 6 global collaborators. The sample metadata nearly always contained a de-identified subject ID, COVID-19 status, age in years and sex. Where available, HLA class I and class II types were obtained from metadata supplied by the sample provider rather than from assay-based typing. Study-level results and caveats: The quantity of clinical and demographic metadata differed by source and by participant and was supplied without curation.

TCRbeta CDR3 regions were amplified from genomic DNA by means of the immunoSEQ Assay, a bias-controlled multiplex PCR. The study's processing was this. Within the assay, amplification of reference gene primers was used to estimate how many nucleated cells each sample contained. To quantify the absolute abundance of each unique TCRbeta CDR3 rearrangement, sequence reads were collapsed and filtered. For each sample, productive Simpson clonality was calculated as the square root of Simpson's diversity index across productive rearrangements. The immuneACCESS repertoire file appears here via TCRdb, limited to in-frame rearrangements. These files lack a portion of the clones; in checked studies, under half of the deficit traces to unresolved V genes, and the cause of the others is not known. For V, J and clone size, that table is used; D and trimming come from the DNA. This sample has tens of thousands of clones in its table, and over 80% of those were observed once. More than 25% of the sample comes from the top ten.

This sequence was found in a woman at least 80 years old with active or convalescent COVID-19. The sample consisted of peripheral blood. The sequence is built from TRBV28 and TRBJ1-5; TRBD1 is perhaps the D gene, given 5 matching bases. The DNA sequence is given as TGTGCCAGCACCCTTGGAGGGGTTGGTCAGCCCCAGCATTTT. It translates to CASTLGGVGQPQHF.